The clone carrying this TCR beta chain was observed a handful of times. MiXCR, applied by TCRdb to the RACE reads, yields one record per CDR3 protein. The sample consists of some 340,000 distinct CDR3 sequences, approximately 6.3% of them appearing once. The CDR3 runs to 16 residues. The V gene's germline CDR1 is LGHNA and CDR2 YSLEER. V shed 2 bases and J shed 8 bases, with 19 bases lying between them. The sample originates from a study of human T cells and chemical hapten exposure. Time point here: patch test 1, 2 weeks after DPC sensitization. Documented treatment: therapeutic diphenylcyclopropenone sensitization with weekly scalp DPC.

The source is a woman younger than 35 with alopecia areata. Some clones in this sample may be carry-over from other donors' samples. The sample in question was whole blood, obtained in connection with sensitization to the hapten diphenylcyclopropenone (DPC). This rearrangement joins TRBV4-3 to TRBJ2-1; D call uncertain. CDR3 protein: CASSQRFAVLAYEQFF. DNA of the CDR3: TGCGCCAGCAGCCAACGCTTTGCTGTACTCGCCTATGAGCAGTTCTTC.